This T cell receptor (beta chain) was recovered during a study of PD-L1 blockade in urothelial cancer. Spiked synthetic TCR analogs estimated absolute template abundance per PCR. Generated by immunoSEQ multiplex PCR, the TCRdb table keeps only in-frame clones and is missing some. The sample contains 60,000 to 75,000 clones, roughly 84% of which appear only once. As for time point: pretreatment peripheral blood. Metastatic or locally advanced urothelial carcinoma was present in the patients. Germline CDR1 reads SGHNT; CDR2 reads YENEEA. The V and J ends lost 1 base and 0 bases, in that order; junction bases with no gene match: 9. CDR3 length: 18 amino acids.

The TCR was taken from a woman aged 70-85 years with urothelial cancer. The chain employs TRBV11-3 and TRBJ2-1; 7 nucleotides agree with TRBD2. Sequenced material: PBMCs, taken around atezolizumab (anti-PD-L1) treatment. The CDR3 sequence: CASSLGGSSGYSYNEQFF. As DNA, the CDR3 is TGTGCCAGCAGCTTAGGGGGGTCTAGCGGATACTCCTACAATGAGCAGTTCTTC.